The 22 T cell receptor beta chains below were found in one sample sequenced in a study of spatial heterogeneity in lung cancer. Using its own MiXCR run on the 5' RACE reads, TCRdb lists one record per CDR3 protein. The table records nearly 95,000 distinct CDR3 sequences, roughly 21% of them present only once. The time point here: blood at routine non-recurrence follow-up after resection. The sequences come from PBMCs, collected at follow-up. The receptors stem from a male donor with early-stage non-small cell lung cancer.

The sample holds a few counts of this clonotype. This chain joins TRBV10-1 and TRBJ2-3; no firm D call. Germline V gene sequence: CDR1 WNHNN, CDR2 SYGVQD (reference sequence). The CDR3 covers 16 residues. Trimming pared 2 bases from V and 0 bases from J, leaving 12 bases between. For the CDR3, the DNA is TGCGCCAGCAGTGAGAAATTCCGGGCTAGCACAGATACGCAGTATTTT. Translating gives CASSEKFRASTDTQYF.

This clonotype has just a few counts. CDR3 bases: TGCGCCAGCAGCCAAGATAGAAATCAAGAGACCCAGTACTTC. Protein: CASSQDRNQETQYF. The J gene is TRBJ2-5, the V gene TRBV4-1; D is unclear. The CDR3 totals 14 residues. Trimming shortened V by 0 bases and J by 2 bases, and 7 bases separated the two germline ends. Germline CDR1 and CDR2: MGHRA and YSYEKL.

This clonotype showed up just a few times. The rearrangement links TRBV19 to TRBJ1-2; D gene ambiguous. Germline values: CDR1 LNHDA, CDR2 SQIVND (reference sequence). Deletions cut 2 bases from V and 2 bases from J, with 6 bases between. The CDR3 contains 13 residues. The CDR3 loop reads CASSIQSNYGYTF. CDR3 sequence (DNA): TGTGCCAGTAGTATACAGTCCAACTATGGCTACACCTTC. The full variable domain, with the rest looked up from reference TRBV19 and TRBJ1-2, is DGGITQSPKYLFRKEGQNVTLSCEQNLNHDAMYWYRQDPGQGLRLIYYSQIVNDFQKGDIAEGYSVSREKKESFPLTVTSAQKNPTAFYLCASSIQSNYGYTFGSGTRLTVV.

The chain joins TRBV20-1 to TRBJ2-1, with 11 bases matching TRBD2. The CDR3 loop spans 14 amino acids. Germline V CDR1 and CDR2: DFQATT, SNEGSKA (reference sequence). V gave up 7 bases and J gave up 4 bases; unmatched junction bases: 6. The CDR3 nucleotides read TGCAGTGTCTTGACTAGCGGGGCTTACAATGAGCAGTTCTTC. This sequence encodes CSVLTSGAYNEQFF.

This chain connects TRBV2 to TRBJ2-5; TRBD2 might be the D (5 bases). CDR1 and CDR2 (germline): SNHLY, FYNNEI. Between the trimmed V and J ends, which lost 1 base and 2 bases, there was a span of 11 bases. CDR3 length: 15 residues. CDR3 loop: CASSEGGRGQETQYF. The CDR3 nucleotides are TGTGCCAGCAGTGAAGGGGGTCGGGGTCAAGAGACCCAGTACTTC.

The genes are TRBV6-2 or TRBV6-3 and TRBJ2-3; perhaps TRBD2 as D (7 bases). Germline V gene data show CDR1 as MNHEY and CDR2 as SVGEGT. V lost 6 bases, J lost 2 bases, and 21 bases lay in between. CDR3 size: 17 residues. For the CDR3, the DNA is TGTGCCAGCAGCCCGCGGAGGGGGGGGCTAATCACAGATACGCAGTATTTT. This gives the protein CASSPRRGGLITDTQYF.

The V call is TRBV7-2, the J call TRBJ2-1; TRBD2 matches at 10 bases. This CDR3 has 19 amino acids. The V gene end was trimmed by 1 base and the J gene end by 7 bases; junction bases not matched to a gene: 16. The germline V gene encodes CDR1 SGHTA and CDR2 FQGNSA. The chain's CDR3 is CASSLDPVAASGRRNEQFF. In DNA, the CDR3 is TGTGCCAGCAGCTTAGATCCCGTCGCAGCTAGCGGGAGAAGGAATGAGCAGTTCTTC.

The table lists this clonotype with a few counts. The V and J genes are TRBV10-2 and TRBJ2-7; 7 bases line up with TRBD2. The CDR3 totals 14 residues. V trimming: 5 bases; J trimming: 4 bases; junction bases outside the gene matches: 8. Germline V lookup: CDR1 WSHSY, CDR2 SAAADI. The CDR3 loop is CASSPSTGGYEQYV. In DNA form, the CDR3 reads TGCGCCAGCAGTCCTTCAACGGGGGGTTACGAGCAGTACGTC.

V usage is TRBV20-1 and J usage is TRBJ1-5; a possible D gene is TRBD1 (5 bases). V gave up 6 bases and J gave up 6 bases, with 15 bases separating them. CDR1 is DFQATT and CDR2 is SNEGSKA in the germline V gene (reference sequence). The CDR3 is 13 residues long. The chain's CDR3 is CSAWGPGGQPQHF. The CDR3 bases are TGCAGTGCCTGGGGACCGGGTGGTCAGCCCCAGCATTTT.

V usage is TRBV15 and J usage is TRBJ1-6; D is unresolved. Trimming removed 0 bases at V and 2 bases at J, with 11 bases between. CDR1 and CDR2 from the germline V gene are LNHNV and YYDKDF (reference sequence). There are 17 residues in the CDR3. As DNA, the CDR3 is TGTGCCACCAGCAGAGATAAAGGGTTCGCCTATAATTCACCCCTCCACTTT. Translated: CATSRDKGFAYNSPLHF.

This CDR3 is CAIGRTGSYNEQFF. DNA for the CDR3: TGTGCCATCGGGAGGACAGGGAGCTACAATGAGCAGTTCTTC. V and J are TRBV6-5 and TRBJ2-1, with D tentatively TRBD1 (8 bases). From germline, CDR1 is MNHEY and CDR2 SVGAGI. This CDR3 region has 14 residues. Trimming removed 10 bases from V and 3 bases from J, with 16 bases in between.

This sequence joins TRBV12-3 or TRBV12-4 and TRBJ1-1; no firm D call. This CDR3 comprises 13 residues. Trimming removed 3 bases from V and 4 bases from J, with 9 bases in between. The CDR3 reads CASSLERRTEAFF. The CDR3 DNA reads TGTGCCAGCAGTTTGGAGAGGCGCACTGAAGCTTTCTTT.

This clonotype is a singleton in its sample. The gene calls are TRBV27 and TRBJ2-7; 10 bases map to TRBD1. This CDR3 has 15 amino acids. Germline CDR1 and CDR2: MNHEY and SMNVEV (reference sequence). V lost 5 bases to trimming and J lost 5 bases; unmatched junction nucleotides: 9. CDR3 in amino acids: CASSPIGTGAHEQYF. In DNA form, the CDR3 reads TGTGCCAGCAGTCCCATCGGGACAGGGGCCCACGAGCAGTACTTC.

The chain joins TRBV30 to TRBJ2-2, with no clear D. V lost 1 base, J lost 8 bases, and 11 bases lay in between. Germline V CDR1 and CDR2: GTSNPN, SVGIG (reference sequence). This CDR3 has 13 amino acids. CDR3 region: CAWSGPRAGELFF. CDR3 sequence (DNA): TGTGCCTGGAGTGGACCCCGTGCGGGGGAGCTGTTTTTT.

J is TRBJ2-3 and V is TRBV29-1; 7 bases are shared with TRBD1. Per the germline V gene, CDR1 is SQVTM and CDR2 is ANQGSEA. The CDR3 sequence is 15 residues long. After removal of 4 bases from V and 3 bases from J, the junction contained 10 bases not matched to a gene. Here the CDR3 reads CSVGHRGLETDTQYF. The CDR3, as DNA: TGCAGCGTTGGTCACAGGGGATTAGAAACAGATACGCAGTATTTT.

The chain is built from TRBV20-1 and TRBJ2-7; 9 nucleotides align to TRBD1. V shed 5 bases, J shed 3 bases, and the junction held 5 bases outside the gene matches. CDR3 length equals 13 residues. Germline V gene lookup returns CDR1 DFQATT and CDR2 SNEGSKA (reference sequence). The CDR3 reads CSAPQTGGYEQYF. The DNA of the CDR3 is TGCAGTGCTCCCCAGACAGGGGGCTACGAGCAGTACTTC.

This clonotype has just a few counts. The chain carries TRBV6-5 and TRBJ1-2, with D perhaps matching TRBD1 (5 bases). V was pared by 6 bases and J by 2 bases, with 19 bases between. The germline V gene has CDR1 MNHEY and CDR2 SVGAGI. The CDR3 runs to 16 residues. As DNA, the CDR3 is TGTGCCAGCAGCGAAGAAGGGGCTATGAGGAACTATGGCTACACCTTC. Its protein product is CASSEEGAMRNYGYTF.

This clonotype was seen only a few times. The gene calls are TRBV3-1 and TRBJ1-3; unclear D gene. Germline-derived CDR1 and CDR2 are LGHDT and YNNKEL (reference sequence). V was pared by 4 bases and J by 0 bases, with 7 bases between. The CDR3 sequence is 14 residues long. CDR3 loop: CASSPGDSGNTIYF. The CDR3, as DNA: TGTGCCAGCAGCCCCGGGGACTCTGGAAACACCATATATTTT.

CDR3 nucleotide sequence: TGTGCCACCAAGACTAGCGGGGTTAGCACAGATACGCAGTATTTT. This gives the protein CATKTSGVSTDTQYF. V is TRBV2 and J is TRBJ2-3, with 11 bases lining up with TRBD2. The CDR3 has 15 amino acids. The germline CDR1 and CDR2 sequences are SNHLY and FYNNEI. V gave up 10 bases and J gave up 0 bases; unmatched junction bases: 6.

This clonotype has a handful of counts. The V gene is TRBV7-8, the J gene TRBJ1-5, with 9 bases that match TRBD1. CDR1 is SGHVS and CDR2 is FQNEAQ in the germline V gene. This CDR3 is built from 15 residues. Trimming took 5 bases from V and 2 from J; bases not matched to a gene: 4. The CDR3 reads CASSTGQGGNQPQHF. CDR3 nucleotides: TGTGCCAGCAGCACGGGACAGGGAGGCAATCAGCCCCAGCATTTT.

This clonotype appeared once. The chain uses TRBV29-1 and TRBJ2-5; D tentatively fits TRBD1 or TRBD2 (5 bases each). V was cut by 0 bases and J by 4 bases, with 9 bases left in between. Germline values: CDR1 SQVTM, CDR2 ANQGSEA. This CDR3 comprises 13 residues. The CDR3 DNA reads as TGCAGCGTTGAAGAGCAGGGAGTAGAGACCCAGTACTTC. Translated: CSVEEQGVETQYF.

This clonotype has just a few counts. This chain joins TRBV27 and TRBJ2-2, with 10 bases that match TRBD1. Germline V lookup: CDR1 MNHEY, CDR2 SMNVEV (reference sequence). CDR3 length: 15 amino acids. Germline trimming cut 6 bases from V and 4 bases from J; bases unmatched to any gene: 5. Here the CDR3 DNA reads TGTGCCAGCAGGAGGGACAGGGGCTCCACCGGGGAGCTGTTTTTT. Protein: CASRRDRGSTGELFF.